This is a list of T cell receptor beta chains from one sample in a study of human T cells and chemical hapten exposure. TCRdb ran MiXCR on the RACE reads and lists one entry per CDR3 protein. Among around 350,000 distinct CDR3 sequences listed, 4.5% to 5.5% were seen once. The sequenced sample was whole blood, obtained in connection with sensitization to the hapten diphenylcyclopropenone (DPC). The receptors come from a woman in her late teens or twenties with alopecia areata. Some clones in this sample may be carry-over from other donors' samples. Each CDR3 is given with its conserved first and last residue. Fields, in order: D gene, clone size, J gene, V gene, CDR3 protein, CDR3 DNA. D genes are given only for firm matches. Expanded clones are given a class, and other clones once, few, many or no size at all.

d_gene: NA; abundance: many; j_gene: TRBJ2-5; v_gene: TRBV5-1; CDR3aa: CASSLAIDGTQYF; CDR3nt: TGCGCCAGCAGCTTGGCGATCGACGGGACCCAGTACTTC
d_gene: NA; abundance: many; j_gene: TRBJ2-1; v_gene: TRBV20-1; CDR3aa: CSAPDRSNEQFF; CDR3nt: TGCAGTGCTCCCGACAGATCTAATGAGCAGTTCTTC
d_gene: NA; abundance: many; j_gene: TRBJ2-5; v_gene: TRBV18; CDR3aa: CASSPRQAKQETQYF; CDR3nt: TGTGCCAGCTCACCACGGCAGGCCAAACAAGAGACCCAGTACTTC
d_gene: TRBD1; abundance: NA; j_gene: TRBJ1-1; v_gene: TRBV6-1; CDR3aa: CASRNPGQGTGTEAFF; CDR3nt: TGTGCCAGCAGAAATCCGGGACAGGGGACCGGTACTGAAGCTTTCTTT
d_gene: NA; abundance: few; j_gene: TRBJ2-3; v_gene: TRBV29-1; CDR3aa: CSVVGESSSTDTQYF; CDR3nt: TGCAGCGTTGTCGGGGAGAGTAGTAGCACAGATACGCAGTATTTT
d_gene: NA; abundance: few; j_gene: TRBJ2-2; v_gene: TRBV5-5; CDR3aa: CASSFPGDTGELFF; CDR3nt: TGTGCCAGCAGCTTCCCGGGGGACACCGGGGAGCTGTTTTTT
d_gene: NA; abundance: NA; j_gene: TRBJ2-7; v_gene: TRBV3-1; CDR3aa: CASSQEPSHLYEQYF; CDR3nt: TGTGCCAGCAGCCAAGAGCCGAGTCATCTCTACGAGCAGTACTTC
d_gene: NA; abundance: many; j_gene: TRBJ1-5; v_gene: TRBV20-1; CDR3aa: CSARGMENQPQHF; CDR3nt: TGCAGTGCTAGAGGGATGGAGAATCAGCCCCAGCATTTT
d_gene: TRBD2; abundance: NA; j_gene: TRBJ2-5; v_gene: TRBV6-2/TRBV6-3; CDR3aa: CASSYVGGGRDQQETQYF; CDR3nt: TGTGCCAGCAGTTACGTCGGGGGGGGCCGGGATCAGCAAGAGACCCAGTACTTC
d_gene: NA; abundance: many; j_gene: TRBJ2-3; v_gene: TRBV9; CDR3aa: CASSVVPLTDTQYF; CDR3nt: TGTGCCAGCAGCGTAGTACCGCTCACAGATACGCAGTATTTT
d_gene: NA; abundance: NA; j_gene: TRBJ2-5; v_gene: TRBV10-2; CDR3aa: CASSANPDETQYF; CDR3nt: TGCGCCAGCAGTGCTAACCCCGACGAGACCCAGTACTTC
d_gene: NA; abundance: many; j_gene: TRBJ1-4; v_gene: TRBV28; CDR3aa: CASQDRINEKLFF; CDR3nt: TGTGCCAGCCAAGACAGGATTAATGAAAAACTGTTTTTT
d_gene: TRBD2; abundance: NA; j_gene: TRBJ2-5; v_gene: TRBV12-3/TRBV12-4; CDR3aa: CASSLSGVAQETQYF; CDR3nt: TGTGCCAGCAGTTTGAGCGGGGTAGCTCAAGAGACCCAGTACTTC
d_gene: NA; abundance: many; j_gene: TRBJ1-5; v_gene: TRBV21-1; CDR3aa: CASAGVSDQPQHF; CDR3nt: TGTGCCAGCGCAGGAGTATCGGATCAGCCCCAGCATTTT
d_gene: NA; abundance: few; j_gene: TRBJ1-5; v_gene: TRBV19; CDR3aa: CASSMRPKYSNQPQHF; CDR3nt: TGTGCCAGTAGTATGAGGCCAAAATATAGCAATCAGCCCCAGCATTTT
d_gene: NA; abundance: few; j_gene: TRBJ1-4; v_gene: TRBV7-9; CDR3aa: CASSLAYSIGTNEKLFF; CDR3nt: TGTGCCAGCAGCTTAGCGTATAGCATCGGAACTAATGAAAAACTGTTTTTT
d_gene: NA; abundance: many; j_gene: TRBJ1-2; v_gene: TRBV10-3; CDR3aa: CAISAADSYGYTF; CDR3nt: TGTGCCATCAGTGCGGCAGACAGTTATGGCTACACCTTC
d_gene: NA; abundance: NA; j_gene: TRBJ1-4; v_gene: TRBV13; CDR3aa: CASSRTTGKWEKLFF; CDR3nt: TGTGCCAGCAGTCGTACCACAGGGAAGTGGGAAAAACTGTTTTTT
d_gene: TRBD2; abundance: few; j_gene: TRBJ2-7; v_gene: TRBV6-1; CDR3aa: CASSSWEGSYEQYF; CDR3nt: TGTGCCAGCAGCTCATGGGAGGGGTCCTACGAGCAGTACTTC
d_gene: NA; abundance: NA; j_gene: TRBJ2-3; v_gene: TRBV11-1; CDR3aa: CASSFPDLTDTQYF; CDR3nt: TGTGCCAGCAGCTTTCCTGATCTCACAGATACGCAGTATTTT
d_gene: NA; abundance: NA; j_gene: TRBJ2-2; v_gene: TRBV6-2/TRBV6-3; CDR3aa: CASNPEGGRGELFF; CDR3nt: TGTGCCAGCAATCCGGAAGGGGGGAGAGGGGAGCTGTTTTTT
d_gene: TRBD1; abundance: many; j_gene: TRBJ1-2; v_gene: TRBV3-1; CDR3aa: CASSRNGQGSGYTF; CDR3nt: TGTGCCAGCAGCCGGAATGGACAGGGTAGTGGCTACACCTTC
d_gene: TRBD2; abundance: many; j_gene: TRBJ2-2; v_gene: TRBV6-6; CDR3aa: CASSYSGTSTAGELFF; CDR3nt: TGTGCCAGCAGTTACTCCGGGACTAGCACCGCCGGGGAGCTGTTTTTT
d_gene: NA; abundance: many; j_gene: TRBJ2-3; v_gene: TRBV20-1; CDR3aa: CSARDRLNTDTQYF; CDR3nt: TGCAGTGCTAGAGACAGGTTGAACACAGATACGCAGTATTTT
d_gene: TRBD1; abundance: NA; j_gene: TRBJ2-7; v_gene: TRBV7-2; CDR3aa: CASTFGDRGSEQYF; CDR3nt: TGTGCCAGCACCTTCGGGGACAGGGGTAGCGAGCAGTACTTC
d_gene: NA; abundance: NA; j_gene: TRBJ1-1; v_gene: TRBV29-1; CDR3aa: CSVEGVLNTEAFF; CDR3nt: TGCAGCGTTGAAGGGGTCCTGAACACTGAAGCTTTCTTT
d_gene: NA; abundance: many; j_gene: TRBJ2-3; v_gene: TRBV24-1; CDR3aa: CATSDPGSSTDTQYF; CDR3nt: TGTGCCACCAGTGATCCAGGGTCTAGCACAGATACGCAGTATTTT
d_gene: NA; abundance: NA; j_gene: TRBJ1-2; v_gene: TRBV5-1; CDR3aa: CASRVSADYYTF; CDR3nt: TGCGCCAGCAGGGTTTCGGCAGACTACTACACCTTC
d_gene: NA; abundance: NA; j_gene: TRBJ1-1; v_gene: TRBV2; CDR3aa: CASSEWREDEAFF; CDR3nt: TGTGCCAGCAGTGAATGGAGGGAAGATGAAGCTTTCTTT
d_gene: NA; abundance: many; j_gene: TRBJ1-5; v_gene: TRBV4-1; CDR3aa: CASSEVGQNQPQHF; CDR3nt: TGCGCCAGCAGTGAAGTGGGGCAGAATCAGCCCCAGCATTTT
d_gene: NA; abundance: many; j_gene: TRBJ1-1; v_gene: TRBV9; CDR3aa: CASSASGTEAFF; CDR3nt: TGTGCCAGCAGCGCTAGCGGCACTGAAGCTTTCTTT
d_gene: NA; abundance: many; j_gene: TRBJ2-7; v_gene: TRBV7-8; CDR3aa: CASSPWIAGAKYYEQYF; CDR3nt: TGTGCCAGCAGCCCGTGGATCGCGGGCGCGAAATACTACGAGCAGTACTTC
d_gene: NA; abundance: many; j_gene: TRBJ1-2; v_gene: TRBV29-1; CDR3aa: CSVESIYGYTF; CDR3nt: TGCAGCGTTGAAAGTATCTATGGCTACACCTTC
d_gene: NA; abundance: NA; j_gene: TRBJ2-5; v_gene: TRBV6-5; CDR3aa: CASSSRMETRGVETQYF; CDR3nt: TGTGCCAGCAGTTCCCGTATGGAAACCCGAGGCGTAGAGACCCAGTACTTC
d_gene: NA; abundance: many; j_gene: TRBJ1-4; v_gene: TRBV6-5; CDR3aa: CASRGTLRDEKLFF; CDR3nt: TGTGCCAGCAGGGGGACACTGAGGGATGAAAAACTGTTTTTT
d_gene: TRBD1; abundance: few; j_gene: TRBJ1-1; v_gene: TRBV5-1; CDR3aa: CASSTTGGFTEAFF; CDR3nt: TGCGCCAGCAGCACGACAGGGGGCTTCACTGAAGCTTTCTTT
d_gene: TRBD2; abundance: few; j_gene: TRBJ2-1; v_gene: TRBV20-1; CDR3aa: CSASSGLDNEQFF; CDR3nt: TGCAGTGCTAGTAGCGGGCTCGACAATGAGCAGTTCTTC
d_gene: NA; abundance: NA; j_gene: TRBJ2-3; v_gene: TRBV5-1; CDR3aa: CASRLPLEAGHTDTQYF; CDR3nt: TGCGCCAGCAGGTTACCCCTCGAGGCGGGACACACAGATACGCAGTATTTT
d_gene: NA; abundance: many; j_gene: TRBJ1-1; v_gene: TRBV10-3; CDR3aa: CAISDDGTEAFF; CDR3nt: TGTGCCATCAGTGACGACGGGACTGAAGCTTTCTTT
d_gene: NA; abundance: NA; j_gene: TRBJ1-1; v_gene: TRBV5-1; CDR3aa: CASSLIAGQQAEAFF; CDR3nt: TGCGCCAGCAGCTTGATTGCAGGACAGCAAGCTGAAGCTTTCTTT
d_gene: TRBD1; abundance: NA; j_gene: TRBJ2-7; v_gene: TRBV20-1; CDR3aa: CSARGTGNYEQYF; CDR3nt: TGCAGTGCCCGTGGGACAGGCAACTACGAGCAGTACTTC
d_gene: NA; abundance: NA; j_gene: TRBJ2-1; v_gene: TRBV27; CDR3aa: CASSLSVGSAYNEQFF; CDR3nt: TGTGCCAGCAGTTTATCGGTTGGAAGCGCCTACAATGAGCAGTTCTTC
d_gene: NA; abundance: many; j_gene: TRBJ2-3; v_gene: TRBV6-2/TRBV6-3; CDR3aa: CASSYVGTDTQYF; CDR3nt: TGTGCCAGCAGTTATGTGGGTACAGATACGCAGTATTTT
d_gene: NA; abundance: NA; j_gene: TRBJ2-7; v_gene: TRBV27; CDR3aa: CASSLWGAKGEQYF; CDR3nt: TGTGCCAGCAGTTTGTGGGGGGCAAAGGGGGAGCAGTACTTC
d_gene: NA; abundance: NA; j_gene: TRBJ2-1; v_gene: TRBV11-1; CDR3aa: CASSLAWANNEQFF; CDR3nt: TGTGCCAGCAGCTTAGCGTGGGCCAACAATGAGCAGTTCTTC
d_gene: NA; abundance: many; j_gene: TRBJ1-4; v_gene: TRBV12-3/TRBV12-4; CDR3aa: CASSPREKLFF; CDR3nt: TGTGCCAGCAGTCCCCGGGAAAAACTGTTTTTT
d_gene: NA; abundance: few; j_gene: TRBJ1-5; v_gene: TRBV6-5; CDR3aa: CASSYSRGPYQPQHF; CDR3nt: TGTGCCAGCAGTTACTCTAGGGGTCCATATCAGCCCCAGCATTTT
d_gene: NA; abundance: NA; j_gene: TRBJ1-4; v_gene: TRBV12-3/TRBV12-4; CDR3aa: CASSLYRELGEKLFF; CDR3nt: TGTGCCAGCAGTTTATACAGGGAGCTTGGGGAAAAACTGTTTTTT